Sequencing of this TCR beta chain was carried out in a study of regulatory T cells in long-lasting Graves disease. Notes on the study in general: TCR diversity was lower in persistent Graves' patients than in newly diagnosed ones. Segments TRBV28, TRBJ1-2 and TRBJ2-5 showed preferential usage in persistent disease. Study was limited to peripheral blood, excluding thyroid tissue.

Time point reported: persistent/refractory GD, antithyroid drugs over 5 years with positive TRAb. RNA extracted from PBMCs served as the sequencing template. This clonotype was found a few times. Its antigen remains unknown. Arm-PCR with iRepertoire HTBI primers amplified the CDR3 regions for these TCR beta libraries. MiXCR, applied by TCRdb to the multiplex PCR reads, yields one record per CDR3 protein. This sample has 600,000 to 850,000 distinct CDR3 sequences, with about 30% found just once. This CDR3 has 13 residues. From germline, CDR1 is DFQATT and CDR2 SNEGSKA (reference sequence). V trimming: 1 base; J trimming: 5 bases; junction bases outside the gene matches: 4.

The J gene is TRBJ2-7, the V gene TRBV20-1; 8 positions agree with TRBD2. The sample here was peripheral blood mononuclear cells (PBMCs), taken when the disease was refractory, from a patient treated with antithyroid drugs. The sequence was obtained from a female donor with Graves disease. CDR3 sequence (DNA): TGCAGTGCTAGAGGACTAGCGCTGAACGAGCAGTACTTC. Translation: CSARGLALNEQYF.